This TCR beta chain is drawn from a study of identical twins. Broader study findings: For out-of-frame alpha sequences shared by twins, low generation probability was in excess.

MiXCR, applied by TCRdb to the 5' RACE reads, yields one record per CDR3 protein. The top ten clones hold 5% to 6% of a sample with hundreds of thousands of distinct CDR3 sequences, approximately 9% of them seen once. To note about this clonotype: The target antigen is unknown.

Trimming pared 6 bases from V and 0 bases from J, leaving 9 bases between. The CDR3 contains 14 residues. The receptor's source is a woman younger than 30 in good health. The rearrangement joins TRBV12-3 or TRBV12-4 to TRBJ1-3; perhaps TRBD1 as D (6 bases). Sequenced material: memory (CD45RO+) T cells sorted from blood. Written as DNA, the CDR3 is TGTGCCAGCAGCCCGGACAGCTCTGGAAACACCATATATTTT. It specifies CASSPDSSGNTIYF.